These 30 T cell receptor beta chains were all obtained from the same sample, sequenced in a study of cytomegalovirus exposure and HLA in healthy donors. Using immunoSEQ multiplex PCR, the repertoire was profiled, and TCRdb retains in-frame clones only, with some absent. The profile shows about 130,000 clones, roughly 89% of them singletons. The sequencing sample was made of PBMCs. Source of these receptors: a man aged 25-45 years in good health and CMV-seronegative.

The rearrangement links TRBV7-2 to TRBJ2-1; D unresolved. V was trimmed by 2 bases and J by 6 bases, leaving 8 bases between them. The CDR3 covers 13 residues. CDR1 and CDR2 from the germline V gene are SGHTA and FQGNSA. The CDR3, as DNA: TGTGCCAGCAGCTTAAGTCCCGGCAATGAGCAGTTCTTC. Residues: CASSLSPGNEQFF.

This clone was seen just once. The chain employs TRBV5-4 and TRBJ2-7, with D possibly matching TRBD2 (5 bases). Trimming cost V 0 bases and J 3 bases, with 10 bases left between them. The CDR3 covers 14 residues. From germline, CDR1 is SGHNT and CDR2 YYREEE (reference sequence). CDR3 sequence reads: CASSLGPAGYEQYF. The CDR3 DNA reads TGTGCCAGCAGCTTGGGACCTGCGGGCTACGAGCAGTACTTC. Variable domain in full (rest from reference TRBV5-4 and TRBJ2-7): ETGVTQSPTHLIKTRGQQVTLRCSSQSGHNTVSWYQQALGQGPQFIFQYYREEENGRGNFPPRFSGLQFPNYSSELNVNALELDDSALYLCASSLGPAGYEQYFGPGTRLTVT.

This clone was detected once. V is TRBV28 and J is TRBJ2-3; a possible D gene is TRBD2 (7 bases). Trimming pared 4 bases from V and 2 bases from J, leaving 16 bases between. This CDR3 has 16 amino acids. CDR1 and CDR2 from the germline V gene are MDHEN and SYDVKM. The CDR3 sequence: CASSWGLAVATDTQYF. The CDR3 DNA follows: TGTGCCAGCAGTTGGGGGCTAGCGGTGGCCACAGATACGCAGTATTTT.

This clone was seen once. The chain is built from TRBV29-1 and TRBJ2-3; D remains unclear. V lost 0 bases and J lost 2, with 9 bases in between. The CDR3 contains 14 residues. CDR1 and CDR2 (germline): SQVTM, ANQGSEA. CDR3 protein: CSVEDNRFTDTQYF. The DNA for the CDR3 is TGCAGCGTTGAAGATAACAGATTCACAGATACGCAGTATTTT.

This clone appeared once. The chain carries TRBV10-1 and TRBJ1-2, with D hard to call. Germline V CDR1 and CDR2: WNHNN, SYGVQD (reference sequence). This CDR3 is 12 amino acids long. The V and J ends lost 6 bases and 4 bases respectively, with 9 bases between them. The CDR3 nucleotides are TGCGCCAGCAGGAGGTTTCCCTATGGCTACACCTTC. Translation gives CASRRFPYGYTF.

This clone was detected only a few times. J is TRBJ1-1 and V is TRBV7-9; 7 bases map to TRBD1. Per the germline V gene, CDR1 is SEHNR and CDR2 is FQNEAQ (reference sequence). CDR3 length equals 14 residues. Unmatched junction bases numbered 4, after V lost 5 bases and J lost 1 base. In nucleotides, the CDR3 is TGTGCCAGCAGCCCCTGGACAGGGAACACTGAAGCTTTCTTT. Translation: CASSPWTGNTEAFF.

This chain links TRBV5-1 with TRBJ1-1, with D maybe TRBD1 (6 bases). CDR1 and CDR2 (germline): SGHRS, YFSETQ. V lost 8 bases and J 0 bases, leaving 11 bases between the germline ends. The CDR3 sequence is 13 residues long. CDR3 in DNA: TGCGCCAGTCAAGGGACACTGAACACTGAAGCTTTCTTT. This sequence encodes CASQGTLNTEAFF.

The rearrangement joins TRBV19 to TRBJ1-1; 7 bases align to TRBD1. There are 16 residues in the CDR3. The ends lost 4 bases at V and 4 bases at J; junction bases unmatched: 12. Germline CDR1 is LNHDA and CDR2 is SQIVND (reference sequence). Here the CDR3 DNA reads TGTGCCAGTAGTAGGGGCCGACAGGGTCGAGGCACTGAAGCTTTCTTT. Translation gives CASSRGRQGRGTEAFF. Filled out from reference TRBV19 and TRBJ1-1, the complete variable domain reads DGGITQSPKYLFRKEGQNVTLSCEQNLNHDAMYWYRQDPGQGLRLIYYSQIVNDFQKGDIAEGYSVSREKKESFPLTVTSAQKNPTAFYLCASSRGRQGRGTEAFFGQGTRLTVV.

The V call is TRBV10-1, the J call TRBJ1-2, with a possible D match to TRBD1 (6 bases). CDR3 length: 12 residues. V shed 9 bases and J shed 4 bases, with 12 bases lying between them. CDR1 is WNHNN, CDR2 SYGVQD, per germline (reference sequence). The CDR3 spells CARGQETYGYTF. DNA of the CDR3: TGCGCCAGGGGACAAGAGACCTATGGCTACACCTTC.

CDR3 nucleotides: TGTGCCAGCAGCCCAGACAGGGTCCCAAGCGGTACGCAGTATTTT. Translating it yields CASSPDRVPSGTQYF. The rearrangement joins TRBV28 to TRBJ2-3; TRBD1 agrees at 7 bases. This CDR3 has 15 residues. V shed 6 bases, J shed 8 bases, and the junction held 14 bases outside the gene matches. Germline CDR1 is MDHEN and CDR2 is SYDVKM.

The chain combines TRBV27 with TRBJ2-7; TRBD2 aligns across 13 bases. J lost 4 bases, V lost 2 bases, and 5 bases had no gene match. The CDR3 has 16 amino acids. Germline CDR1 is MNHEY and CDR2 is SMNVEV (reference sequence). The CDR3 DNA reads TGTGCCAGCAGTTTAGGACTAGCGGGGGCCTATTACGAGCAGTACTTC. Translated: CASSLGLAGAYYEQYF.

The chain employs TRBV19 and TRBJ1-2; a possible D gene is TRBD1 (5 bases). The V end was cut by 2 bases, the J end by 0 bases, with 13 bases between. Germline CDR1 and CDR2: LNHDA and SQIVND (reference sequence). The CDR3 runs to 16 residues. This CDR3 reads CASSIPQARPNYGYTF. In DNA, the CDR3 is TGTGCCAGTAGTATACCACAGGCGCGACCTAACTATGGCTACACCTTC.

CDR3 DNA: TGTGCCAGCAGTTACTCCGAGCGACTCTCCTACAATGAGCAGTTCTTC. Translated, it gives CASSYSERLSYNEQFF. The chain uses TRBV6-5 and TRBJ2-1; D not certain. The CDR3 extends over 16 amino acids. Trimming cost V 0 bases and J 0 bases, with 9 bases left between them. The germline V gene encodes CDR1 MNHEY and CDR2 SVGAGI.

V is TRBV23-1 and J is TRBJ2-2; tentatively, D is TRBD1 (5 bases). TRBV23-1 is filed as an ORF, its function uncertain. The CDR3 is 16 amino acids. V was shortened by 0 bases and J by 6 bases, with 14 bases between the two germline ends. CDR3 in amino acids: CASSQSWAGRPGELFF. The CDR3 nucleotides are TGCGCCAGCAGTCAATCGTGGGCAGGGCGGCCCGGGGAGCTGTTTTTT.

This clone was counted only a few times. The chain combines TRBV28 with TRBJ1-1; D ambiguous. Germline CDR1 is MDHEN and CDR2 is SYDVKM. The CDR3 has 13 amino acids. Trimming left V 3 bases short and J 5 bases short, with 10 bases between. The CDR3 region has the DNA TGTGCCAGCAGTTTGTGGTCCCAGACTGAAGCTTTCTTT. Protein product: CASSLWSQTEAFF.

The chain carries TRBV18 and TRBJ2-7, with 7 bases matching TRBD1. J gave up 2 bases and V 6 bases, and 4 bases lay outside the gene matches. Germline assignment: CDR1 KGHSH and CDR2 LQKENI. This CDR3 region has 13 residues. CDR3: CASSRDRAYEQYF. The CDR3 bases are TGTGCCAGCTCCCGGGACAGAGCCTACGAGCAGTACTTC.

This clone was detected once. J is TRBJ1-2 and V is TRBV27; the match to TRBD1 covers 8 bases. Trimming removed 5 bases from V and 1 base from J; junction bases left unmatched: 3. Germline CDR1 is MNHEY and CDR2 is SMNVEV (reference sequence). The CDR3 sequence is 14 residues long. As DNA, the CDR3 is TGTGCCAGCAGTCTACAGGGGGATAACTATGGCTACACCTTC. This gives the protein CASSLQGDNYGYTF.

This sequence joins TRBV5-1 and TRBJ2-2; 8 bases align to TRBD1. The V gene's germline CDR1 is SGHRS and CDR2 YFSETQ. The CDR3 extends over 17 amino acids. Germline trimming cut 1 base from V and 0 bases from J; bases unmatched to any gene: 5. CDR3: CASSLSMGQANTGELFF. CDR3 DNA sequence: TGCGCCAGCAGCTTGTCTATGGGACAGGCGAACACCGGGGAGCTGTTTTTT. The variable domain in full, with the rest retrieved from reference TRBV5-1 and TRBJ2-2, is KAGVTQTPRYLIKTRGQQVTLSCSPISGHRSVSWYQQTPGQGLQFLFEYFSETQRNKGNFPGRFSGRQFSNSRSEMNVSTLELGDSALYLCASSLSMGQANTGELFFGEGSRLTVL.

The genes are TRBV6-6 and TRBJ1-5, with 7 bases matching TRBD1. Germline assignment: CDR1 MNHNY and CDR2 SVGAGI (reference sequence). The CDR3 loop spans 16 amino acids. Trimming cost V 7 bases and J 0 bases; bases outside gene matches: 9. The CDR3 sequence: CASNFLGTDSNQPQHF. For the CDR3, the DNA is TGTGCCAGCAATTTCCTAGGGACAGATAGCAATCAGCCCCAGCATTTT.

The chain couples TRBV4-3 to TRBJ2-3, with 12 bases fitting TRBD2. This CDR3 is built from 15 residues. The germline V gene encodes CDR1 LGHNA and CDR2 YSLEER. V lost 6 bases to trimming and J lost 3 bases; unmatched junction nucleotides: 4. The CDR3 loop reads CASSASGGETDTQYF. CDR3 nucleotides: TGCGCCAGCAGTGCTAGCGGGGGGGAGACAGATACGCAGTATTTT.

The CDR3 DNA follows: TGCGCCAGCAGCACAGCGGGGGGGACAGATACGCAGTATTTT. Translated, it gives CASSTAGGTDTQYF. The V gene is TRBV4-1, the J gene TRBJ2-3; the match to TRBD2 covers 10 bases. This CDR3 contains 14 residues. Trimming took 5 bases from V and 3 from J; bases not matched to a gene: 2. The germline gives CDR1 MGHRA, CDR2 YSYEKL.

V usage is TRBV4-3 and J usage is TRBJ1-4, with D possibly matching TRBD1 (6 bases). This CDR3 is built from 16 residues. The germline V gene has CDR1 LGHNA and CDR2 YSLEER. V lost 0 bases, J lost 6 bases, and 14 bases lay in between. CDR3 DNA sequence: TGCGCCAGCAGCCAAGATGGGCAACAGGGTTATGAAAAACTGTTTTTT. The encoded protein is CASSQDGQQGYEKLFF.

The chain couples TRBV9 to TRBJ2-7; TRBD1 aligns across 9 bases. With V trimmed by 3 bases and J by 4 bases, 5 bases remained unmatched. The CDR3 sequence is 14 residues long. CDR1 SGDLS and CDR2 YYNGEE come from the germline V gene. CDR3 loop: CASSGQGGIYEQYF. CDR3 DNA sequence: TGTGCCAGCAGCGGACAGGGGGGAATTTACGAGCAGTACTTC.

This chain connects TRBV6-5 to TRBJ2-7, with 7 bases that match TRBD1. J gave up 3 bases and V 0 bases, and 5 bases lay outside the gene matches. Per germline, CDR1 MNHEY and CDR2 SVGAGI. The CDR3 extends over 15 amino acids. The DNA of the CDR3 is TGTGCCAGCAGTTACTCCGGGACAGAATTCTACGAGCAGTACTTC. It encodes CASSYSGTEFYEQYF.

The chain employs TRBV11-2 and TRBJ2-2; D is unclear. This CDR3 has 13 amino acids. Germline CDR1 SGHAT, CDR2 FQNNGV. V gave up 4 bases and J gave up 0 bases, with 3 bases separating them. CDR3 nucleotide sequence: TGTGCCAGCAGCTCAACGAACACCGGGGAGCTGTTTTTT. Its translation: CASSSTNTGELFF. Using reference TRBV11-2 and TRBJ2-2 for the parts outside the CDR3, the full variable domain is EAGVAQSPRYKIIEKRQSVAFWCNPISGHATLYWYQQILGQGPKLLIQFQNNGVVDDSQLPKDRFSAERLKGVDSTLKIQPAKLEDSAVYLCASSSTNTGELFFGEGSRLTVL.

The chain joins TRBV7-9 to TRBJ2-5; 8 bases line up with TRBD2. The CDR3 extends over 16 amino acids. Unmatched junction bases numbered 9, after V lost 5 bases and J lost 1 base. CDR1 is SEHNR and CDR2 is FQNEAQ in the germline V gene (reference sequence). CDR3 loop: CASSPGAGGLQETQYF. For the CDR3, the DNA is TGTGCCAGCAGCCCCGGCGCGGGGGGTCTCCAAGAGACCCAGTACTTC.

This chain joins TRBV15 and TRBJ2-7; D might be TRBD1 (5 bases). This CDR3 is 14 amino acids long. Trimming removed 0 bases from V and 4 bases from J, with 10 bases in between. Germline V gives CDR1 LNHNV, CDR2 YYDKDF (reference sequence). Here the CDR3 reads CATSRDATVYEQYF. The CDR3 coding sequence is TGTGCCACCAGCAGAGATGCGACAGTTTACGAGCAGTACTTC.

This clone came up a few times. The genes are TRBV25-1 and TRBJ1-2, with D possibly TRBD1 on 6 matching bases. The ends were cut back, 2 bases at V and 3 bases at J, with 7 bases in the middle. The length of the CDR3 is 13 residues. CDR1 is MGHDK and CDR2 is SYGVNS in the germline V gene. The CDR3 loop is CASSEAGDYGYTF. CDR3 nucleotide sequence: TGTGCCAGCAGTGAAGCAGGGGACTATGGCTACACCTTC.

The CDR3 loop is CASSFTGVNTEAFF. The CDR3 region has the DNA TGTGCCAGCAGCTTCACAGGGGTGAACACTGAAGCTTTCTTT. The rearrangement links TRBV5-6 to TRBJ1-1; 7 positions agree with TRBD1. CDR1 is SGHDT, CDR2 YYEEEE, per germline. The length of the CDR3 is 14 residues. The V and J ends lost 2 bases and 0 bases, in that order; junction bases with no gene match: 1.

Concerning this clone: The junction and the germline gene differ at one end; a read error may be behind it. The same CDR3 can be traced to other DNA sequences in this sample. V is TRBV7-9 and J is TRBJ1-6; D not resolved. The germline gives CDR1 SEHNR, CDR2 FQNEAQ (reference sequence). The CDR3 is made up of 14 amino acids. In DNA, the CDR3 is TGTGCTAGCAGCCTATCCCCCCGTAATTCACCCCTCCACTTT. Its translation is CASSLSPRNSPLHF.